This T cell receptor (beta chain) was sequenced for a study of cytomegalovirus exposure and HLA in healthy donors. At the level of the study: There were 350 to 450 genotyped donors. Of these, 81% fell in the genetic ancestry cluster associated with self-reported Caucasian donors. The study's findings and limits: Association of roughly 18,000 TCR beta sequences with HLA alleles was found at 0.05 false discovery rate in a later analysis. The study flagged approximately 180 TCR beta chains as cytomegalovirus-associated.

A word on this clone: Its antigen is currently unknown.

A multiplex PCR was run with 60 Vbeta primers and 13 Jbeta primers. TCRdb keeps only in-frame clones here, not all; method: immunoSEQ multiplex PCR. The data show 15,000 to 20,000 clones, 65% to 75% seen once. Trimming left V 1 base short and J 5 bases short, with 14 bases between. CDR1 and CDR2 (germline): LGHNA, YNFKEQ. The CDR3 extends over 15 amino acids. This TCR derives from a man aged 18 to 35 in good health and CMV-seronegative. The sequencing sample was made of PBMCs. The chain is built from TRBV4-2 and TRBJ2-5; D might be TRBD1 (6 bases). CDR3 nucleotides: TGTGCCAGCAGCCAAGGCCCAGGGGCCGGGGAGACCCAGTACTTC. It is translated as CASSQGPGAGETQYF.